This TCR beta chain comes out of a study of cytomegalovirus exposure and HLA in healthy donors. For the study at large: Sequencing of around 200 million T cells in an earlier analysis found 100 million to 140 million unique TCR beta sequences.

CDR1 and CDR2 (germline): SGHRS, YFSETQ. The CDR3 sequence is 15 residues long. V was pared by 6 bases and J by 7 bases, with 12 bases of the junction left unmatched. Whole-study results and caveats: An assumption of roughly uniform sequencing depth across donors underlay the presence/absence analyses. DRB1 showed the most TCR associations and HLA-C the fewest in a later analysis, as rates varied by HLA locus.

In the PCR, 60 Vbeta and 13 Jbeta primers were used. This table comes from immunoSEQ multiplex PCR, and its TCRdb copy is limited to in-frame clones, with some not included. The sample carries about 76,000 clones, over 65% recorded once. This clone counts as medium-sized. What it binds is not known. The rearrangement uses TRBV5-1 and TRBJ1-2; 10 positions match TRBD1. Sequencing input: PBMCs. The clonotype comes from a middle-aged woman in good health and CMV-seropositive. CDR3 sequence reads: CASTPGDRGVVGYTF. DNA of the CDR3: TGCGCCAGCACACCAGGGGACAGGGGAGTTGTTGGCTACACCTTC.